Below, 22 T cell receptor beta chains from the same sample are listed, as sequenced in a study of cytomegalovirus exposure and HLA in healthy donors. The PCR contained 60 Vbeta and 13 Jbeta primers. Data came from immunoSEQ multiplex PCR; TCRdb stores just in-frame clones and leaves some out. This table holds fewer than 150,000 clones, around 76% found once. The sample taken for sequencing was PBMCs. The source of these receptors is a male donor in good health and CMV-seronegative.

The gene calls are TRBV6-4 and TRBJ2-3; TRBD2 matches 12 bases. J gave up 4 bases and V 6 bases, and 5 bases lay outside the gene matches. Germline values: CDR1 MRHNA, CDR2 SNTAGT. CDR3 length: 15 residues. DNA of the CDR3: TGTGCCAGCAGCCCTCTAGCGGGGGGGCCAGATACGCAGTATTTT. Protein sequence: CASSPLAGGPDTQYF.

This clone was picked up one time. The V and J genes are TRBV7-2 and TRBJ2-7; 8 bases line up with TRBD2. From germline, CDR1 is SGHTA and CDR2 FQGNSA. CDR3 length: 14 residues. V shed 5 bases and J 2 bases; nucleotides not matched to a gene: 5. The CDR3 DNA reads TGTGCCAGCAGCCCGGGGGGGGGTACCTACGAGCAGTACTTC. Residues: CASSPGGGTYEQYF.

This chain joins TRBV5-1 and TRBJ2-7; 9 bases map to TRBD1. The trim removed 0 bases at V and 12 bases at J, leaving 13 bases unmatched. Looked up from germline, CDR1 is SGHRS and CDR2 is YFSETQ. This CDR3 spans 15 amino acids. CDR3 in DNA: TGCGCCAGCAGCTTGGATGGGACAGGGTTAAGGGGTCGGTACTTC. Protein sequence: CASSLDGTGLRGRYF.

The genes are TRBV5-4 and TRBJ1-4; D possibly corresponds to TRBD1 (5 bases). The germline V gene has CDR1 SGHNT and CDR2 YYREEE (reference sequence). This CDR3 has 15 residues. V lost 0 bases and J lost 3, with 9 bases in between. CDR3 protein: CASSLARGSNEKLFF. CDR3 sequence (DNA): TGTGCCAGCAGCTTGGCGCGGGGGTCTAATGAAAAACTGTTTTTT.

The V and J genes are TRBV9 and TRBJ2-2; 8 bases are a match to TRBD2. CDR3 length: 16 residues. V lost 0 bases and J lost 0; bases outside the gene matches: 1. Germline V CDR1 and CDR2: SGDLS, YYNGEE. For the CDR3, the DNA is TGTGCCAGCAGCGTAGACGGGAGGGCGAACACCGGGGAGCTGTTTTTT. Translating gives CASSVDGRANTGELFF.

This clone was detected only a few times. The rearrangement uses TRBV13 and TRBJ2-7, with a tentative D call TRBD1 (6 bases). This CDR3 is 14 amino acids long. V lost 5 bases and J 0 bases, leaving 11 bases between the germline ends. Germline CDR1 reads PRHDT; CDR2 reads FYEKMQ (reference sequence). In DNA form, the CDR3 reads TGTGCCAGCAGCCCCGGACAGCGCTCCTACGAGCAGTACTTC. Protein product: CASSPGQRSYEQYF.

This clone was detected a few times. The chain couples TRBV7-2 to TRBJ1-5; D gene ambiguous. The V end lost 1 base, the J end lost 5 bases, and 6 bases lay between the germline ends. Per germline, CDR1 SGHTA and CDR2 FQGNSA. The CDR3 runs 13 residues. The CDR3 protein is CASSLELDQPQHF. CDR3 DNA sequence: TGTGCCAGCAGCTTAGAGCTTGATCAGCCCCAGCATTTT. Variable domain in full (rest from reference TRBV7-2 and TRBJ1-5): GAGVSQSPSNKVTEKGKDVELRCDPISGHTALYWYRQSLGQGLEFLIYFQGNSAPDKSGLPSDRFSAERTGGSVSTLTIQRTQQEDSAVYLCASSLELDQPQHFGDGTRLSIL.

This chain connects TRBV2 to TRBJ1-2, with D tentatively TRBD1 (6 bases). V was shortened by 6 bases and J by 7 bases, with 30 bases between the two germline ends. Germline V gene lookup returns CDR1 SNHLY and CDR2 FYNNEI. This CDR3 spans 18 amino acids. The CDR3 DNA reads TGTGCCAGCAGGGGCACCACACTAGGACAGACCTTCGCTTTTGGCTACACCTTC. Its translation is CASRGTTLGQTFAFGYTF.

The rearrangement links TRBV25-1 to TRBJ1-2; perhaps TRBD1 as D (6 bases). Germline V gene sequence: CDR1 MGHDK, CDR2 SYGVNS. V was trimmed by 3 bases and J by 6 bases, leaving 11 bases between them. The length of the CDR3 is 13 residues. The CDR3 nucleotides are TGTGCCAGCAGTGAGGCACAGGGCCATGGCTACACCTTC. Its protein is CASSEAQGHGYTF.

The rearrangement joins TRBV6-5 to TRBJ2-7, with TRBD2 matching over 8 bases. Germline CDR1 MNHEY, CDR2 SVGAGI. This CDR3 is built from 13 residues. V lost 9 bases and J lost 0; bases outside the gene matches: 4. CDR3 sequence: CASTSGSSYEQYF. The DNA for the CDR3 is TGTGCCAGTACTAGCGGCAGCTCCTACGAGCAGTACTTC.

This clone has just a few counts. This rearrangement joins TRBV7-3 to TRBJ1-2; possibly TRBD1 for D (5 bases). Germline V gene data show CDR1 as SGHTA and CDR2 as FQGTGA. The V end was cut by 5 bases, the J end by 1 base, with 20 bases between. This CDR3 is built from 17 residues. As DNA, the CDR3 is TGTGCCAGCAGCCAAACCGGGGGGGGAGATATTAACTATGGCTACACCTTC. Translating it yields CASSQTGGGDINYGYTF. Full variable domain (missing parts from reference TRBV7-3 and TRBJ1-2): GAGVSQTPSNKVTEKGKYVELRCDPISGHTALYWYRQSLGQGPEFLIYFQGTGAADDSGLPNDRFFAVRPEGSVSTLKIQRTERGDSAVYLCASSQTGGGDINYGYTFGSGTRLTVV.

This chain connects TRBV7-3 to TRBJ2-7; possibly TRBD2 for D (6 bases). From germline, CDR1 is SGHTA and CDR2 FQGTGA. V lost 4 bases and J lost 5, with 18 bases in between. The CDR3 sequence is 15 residues long. CDR3 sequence (DNA): TGTGCCAGCAGCTCCGGACCCCCCCGCGGGGACGAGCAGTACTTC. It codes for CASSSGPPRGDEQYF.

CDR3 nucleotides: TGCGCCAGCAGCTTGGACAGGACGAACACCGGGGAGCTGTTTTTT. Translated: CASSLDRTNTGELFF. The chain employs TRBV5-1 and TRBJ2-2; TRBD1 might be the D (5 bases). CDR3 size: 15 residues. Germline V gene sequence: CDR1 SGHRS, CDR2 YFSETQ. The V end was cut by 0 bases, the J end by 0 bases, with 6 bases between.

This chain links TRBV27 with TRBJ1-1; 7 bases are shared with TRBD1. Trimming took 4 bases from V and 4 from J; bases not matched to a gene: 12. This CDR3 contains 16 residues. Germline-derived CDR1 and CDR2 are MNHEY and SMNVEV (reference sequence). The CDR3 region is CASSSHYRGVGTEAFF. The DNA of the CDR3 is TGTGCCAGCAGTTCTCATTACAGGGGTGTAGGCACTGAAGCTTTCTTT.

This clone was seen only a few times. The rearrangement joins TRBV27 to TRBJ2-7; TRBD1 matches at 7 bases. Germline assignment: CDR1 MNHEY and CDR2 SMNVEV (reference sequence). The CDR3 covers 15 residues. V was pared by 5 bases and J by 2 bases, with 9 bases of the junction left unmatched. This chain's CDR3 is CASSEVTGSTYEQYF. The CDR3, as DNA: TGTGCCAGCAGTGAAGTGACAGGGAGTACCTACGAGCAGTACTTC.

This chain links TRBV19 with TRBJ2-3; weak D call: TRBD2 (6 bases). This CDR3 has 13 residues. With 6 bases removed from V and 1 base from J, the gap between germline ends came to 8 bases. CDR1 LNHDA and CDR2 SQIVND come from the germline V gene (reference sequence). The CDR3 DNA is TGTGCCAGTAGACCTAGCGGCACAGATACGCAGTATTTT. Amino acids: CASRPSGTDTQYF.

The chain combines TRBV6-4 with TRBJ1-2; 9 bases are shared with TRBD1. The CDR3 runs 15 residues. From germline, CDR1 is MRHNA and CDR2 SNTAGT. The trim removed 6 bases at V and 7 bases at J, leaving 12 bases unmatched. DNA for the CDR3: TGTGCCAGCAGAGCATCCACAGGGGGCATTGGTGGCTACACCTTC. Residues: CASRASTGGIGGYTF.

The chain recombines TRBV6-5 with TRBJ1-2, with D maybe TRBD1 (6 bases). V was clipped by 5 bases and J by 8 bases, with 9 bases between them. Per the germline V gene, CDR1 is MNHEY and CDR2 is SVGAGI. The CDR3 spans 11 residues. CDR3 DNA sequence: TGTGCCAGCAGTGGAACAGGGGGCTACACCTTC. Protein: CASSGTGGYTF.

On this clone: This specimen includes other DNA sequences encoding the same CDR3. The rearrangement uses TRBV5-1 and TRBJ1-1; D ambiguous. The germline CDR1 and CDR2 sequences are SGHRS and YFSETQ. V shed 0 bases and J shed 4 bases, with 10 bases lying between them. This CDR3 region has 14 residues. The CDR3 loop reads CASSLDGRATEAFF. The DNA for the CDR3 is TGCGCCAGCAGCTTGGACGGGCGGGCCACTGAAGCTTTCTTT.

The chain employs TRBV9 and TRBJ1-3; 9 bases are a match to TRBD1. The CDR3 runs to 16 residues. The germline CDR1 and CDR2 sequences are SGDLS and YYNGEE. The J segment lost 3 bases and the V segment lost 3 bases, leaving 7 bases of the junction unmatched. The CDR3 loop reads CASSATQGAIGNTIYF. The CDR3 region has the DNA TGTGCCAGCAGCGCTACACAGGGGGCGATTGGAAACACCATATATTTT.

The chain employs TRBV5-1 and TRBJ2-1, with D maybe TRBD2 (5 bases). CDR3 length: 14 amino acids. The V gene lost 1 base and the J gene lost 2 bases, with 7 bases spanning the gap. From germline, CDR1 is SGHRS and CDR2 YFSETQ. CDR3 bases: TGCGCCAGCAGCTTGACTAGTCCCTACAATGAGCAGTTCTTC. It specifies CASSLTSPYNEQFF.

The chain is built from TRBV5-1 and TRBJ2-1, with a weak D call TRBD2 (6 bases). V lost 3 bases and J 1 base, leaving 11 bases between the germline ends. There are 15 residues in the CDR3. Germline CDR1 reads SGHRS; CDR2 reads YFSETQ. The CDR3 region is CASSWMGGSYNEQFF. The CDR3, as DNA: TGCGCCAGCAGCTGGATGGGGGGTTCCTACAATGAGCAGTTCTTC.